The source of this T cell receptor (delta chain) is a study of Vδ1+ human thymocytes. Points from the study as a whole: Thymic TRG and TRD repertoires appeared highly polyclonal, with Gaussian CDR3 length distributions. Despite high sort purity, roughly a fifth of thymic T cell receptor delta sequences were Vdelta2.

As for this clone: Its antigen is unknown.

Alphabeta T cells were depleted, then CD3+ Vdelta1+ Vdelta2- thymocytes were FACS-sorted. Purity of the sorted Vdelta1+ thymocytes ranged from 98% to 99.6%. RNA was extracted from the cells and then reverse transcribed. The CDR3 regions were amplified by multiplex PCR from V-gene primers to a constant-region primer. TCRdb reanalysed the multiplex PCR reads via CATT. The sample records over 20,000 delta-chain clones, 8% to 10% being singletons. This CDR3 comprises 16 residues. Germline V CDR1 and CDR2: TSWWSYY, QGS. Trimming shortened V by 3 bases and J by 3 bases, and 17 bases separated the two germline ends.

The TCR comes from a child younger than two who had congenital heart surgery. This chain connects TRDV1 to TRDJ1; weak D call: TRDD3 (6 bases). The sequenced sample was Vdelta1+ gamma-delta thymocytes from the thymus. Documented subset: FACS-sorted CD3+ TCRalphabeta- TCRVdelta1+ TCRVdelta2- thymocytes. The CDR3: CALGEPWGKGPDKLIF. The CDR3 DNA reads as TGTGCTCTTGGGGAGCCCTGGGGTAAGGGACCCGATAAACTCATCTTT.